The clone carrying this T cell receptor (beta chain) was observed a handful of times. The antigen is undetermined. RNA transcripts provided the source from which TCR beta CDR3 regions were amplified. With the HTBI primer set, the TCR CDR3 went through a first round of RT-PCR. TCRdb recomputed calls from the multiplex PCR reads with MiXCR, one row per CDR3 protein. In the table there are hundreds of thousands of distinct CDR3 sequences, 20% of which are singletons. This specimen comes from a study of T cells in Graves' hyperthyroidism and ophthalmopathy. Study-wide background: Blood was drawn when the patient was first diagnosed and still untreated. Overall study findings and caveats: Most clonotypes expanded in thyroid above 0.001 were likewise present in blood. Through a model of 13 V-J features, ophthalmopathy was separated from stable hyperthyroidism.

CDR3 size: 13 residues. From germline, CDR1 is SGHTA and CDR2 FQGTGA. Trimming removed 1 base from V and 8 bases from J, with 9 bases in between. Exclusions: uncontrolled infection, other autoimmune disease, pregnancy, lactation. Sequencing used blood. This chain joins TRBV7-3 and TRBJ2-1; D is uncertain. The TCR comes from a man aged 40-55 years with Graves' ophthalmopathy. CDR3 coding DNA: TGTGCCAGCAGCTTAATAGCCGACTATGAGCAGTTCTTC. As protein: CASSLIADYEQFF.